This record looks at one TCR beta chain sequence and its context. The protocol was immunoSEQ multiplex PCR, while the TCRdb copy is restricted to in-frame clones and leaves out a portion. The table records around 92,000 clones, roughly 89% of them present only once. These data originate in a study of blood T cell repertoires in COVID-19. The wider study: The United States, Italy and Spain supplied acute and convalescent COVID-19 samples.

CDR3 length: 19 amino acids. Germline assignment: CDR1 MGHRA and CDR2 YSYEKL. The trim removed 1 base at V and 3 bases at J, leaving 16 bases unmatched. The source material was peripheral blood. This sequence was found in a woman aged 80 or over with active COVID-19. The chain is built from TRBV4-1 and TRBJ2-7; 9 nucleotides align to TRBD2. This CDR3 reads CASSQVSDGAGGSVYEQYF. The CDR3 DNA sequence: TGCGCCAGCAGCCAAGTCAGTGATGGAGCGGGGGGTTCCGTCTACGAGCAGTACTTC.